This T cell receptor (beta chain) was retrieved from a study of graft-versus-host responses after intestinal transplantation. For the study at large: Multivisceral, liver-intestinal, or isolated intestinal transplants were performed in recipients. Once they had received anti-thymocyte globulin induction, all recipients took tacrolimus and steroids for three to four years.

Generated by immunoSEQ multiplex PCR, the TCRdb table keeps only in-frame clones and is missing some. This table holds some 38,000 clones, about 94% found once. Germline V gene lookup returns CDR1 MNHEY and CDR2 SMNVEV (reference sequence). This CDR3 has 15 amino acids. Trimming took 4 bases from V and 2 from J, leaving 14 bases between them. In the case of this clone: Antigen: not known.

General study results and limits: High graft-versus-host to host-versus-graft T cell clonal ratios marked allografts of patients with graft-donor macrochimerism. Researchers found peak circulating GvH clone levels linked to early post-transplant HvG declines.

This sequence was found in a human donor who was the organ donor for an intestinal transplant. The chain couples TRBV27 to TRBJ2-5; D not certain. Sequenced material: unstimulated CD8+ T cells sorted from spleen or lymph node cells, taken before transplant. The CDR3, as DNA: TGTGCCAGCAGTTCACCCCTCGAGTTTCAAGAGACCCAGTACTTC. It codes for CASSSPLEFQETQYF.